This is a list of T cell receptor beta chains from one sample in a study of cytomegalovirus exposure and HLA in healthy donors. The method was immunoSEQ multiplex PCR; TCRdb's version includes in-frame clones alone and lacks a portion of them. This sample yields some 85,000 clones, of which approximately 84% are seen a single time; 2.4% belongs to the top ten. Material: PBMCs. These receptors were collected from a woman in her forties or fifties in good health and CMV-seronegative. Each CDR3 is given with its conserved first and last residue. A D gene is named only where the DNA matches it firmly. Some rows mark clone size as missing; the rest say once, few, many or name a class of expanded clone.

clone_size,v_call,d_call,j_call,cdr3_nt,cdr3_aa
-,TRBV6-1,TRBD1,TRBJ2-3,TGTGCCATCCAGGGGGCTCGGCCAGATACGCAGTATTTT,CAIQGARPDTQYF
-,TRBV7-2,-,TRBJ1-2,TGTGCCAGCAGCTTAGGTTTCAGATCTAACTATGGCTACACCTTC,CASSLGFRSNYGYTF
few,TRBV14,TRBD1,TRBJ2-1,TGTGCCAGCAGCCAAGTCCCAGGGGGTAATGAGCAGTTCTTC,CASSQVPGGNEQFF
-,TRBV6-1,TRBD1,TRBJ1-4,TGTGCCAGCAGGGAGGGGGACAGCGGAAATGAAAAACTGTTTTTT,CASREGDSGNEKLFF
-,TRBV7-9,-,TRBJ2-1,TGTGCCAGCAGCTTCAAAGACGGGTACAATGAGCAGTTCTTC,CASSFKDGYNEQFF
-,TRBV7-6,-,TRBJ1-1,TGTGCCAGCAGCTTAGCCGGACAGTCTGAAGCTTTCTTT,CASSLAGQSEAFF
-,TRBV5-1,-,TRBJ2-3,TGCGCCAGCAGCTTCAGGGCGACCACAGATACGCAGTATTTT,CASSFRATTDTQYF
-,TRBV9,TRBD1,TRBJ1-2,TGTGCCAGCAGCGCCCTATCGGACAGGACTGGCTACACCTTC,CASSALSDRTGYTF
-,TRBV7-2,TRBD2,TRBJ2-7,TGTGCCAGCAGCCCCGGGACTAGCGGCTACGAGCAGTACTTC,CASSPGTSGYEQYF
-,TRBV19,TRBD1,TRBJ2-4,TGTGCCAGTAGTCCCGGGACAGGGTTTAGAAACATTCAGTACTTC,CASSPGTGFRNIQYF